Below, 21 T cell receptor beta chains from the same sample are listed, as sequenced in a study of shared clonotypes between healthy human individuals. Here immunoSEQ multiplex PCR was the method, and the copy in TCRdb shows in-frame clones only, minus some. This table holds more than 2,000,000 clones, approximately 93% found once. The sequencing input was naive CD4+ T cells from PBMCs. The subset denotes: CD45RA+ positively selected. The receptors here all came from a man in his late teens or twenties in good health. Some clones in this sample may be carry-over from other donors' samples.

The V call is TRBV7-8, the J call TRBJ2-1, with D maybe TRBD2 (6 bases). V lost 2 bases and J lost 5, with 16 bases in between. There are 16 residues in the CDR3. Germline CDR1 reads SGHVS; CDR2 reads FQNEAQ. The DNA of the CDR3 is TGTGCCAGCAGCTTACTACCCTCGGGGACTGACAATGAGCAGTTCTTC. Translated: CASSLLPSGTDNEQFF.

This clone was detected only once. V usage is TRBV5-4 and J usage is TRBJ2-5, with 9 positions matching TRBD2. CDR1 and CDR2 from the germline V gene are SGHNT and YYREEE (reference sequence). CDR3 length: 13 residues. With 7 bases clipped from V and 5 bases from J, the junction kept 6 bases outside the gene matches. CDR3 DNA sequence: TGTGCCAGCCGCGGGGGGGGCGCGGAGACCCAGTACTTC. This gives the protein CASRGGGAETQYF.

Notes on this clone: This specimen includes other DNA sequences encoding the same CDR3. The rearrangement joins TRBV6-5 to TRBJ2-7, with D unresolved. The germline V gene encodes CDR1 MNHEY and CDR2 SVGAGI. The length of the CDR3 is 13 residues. With 2 bases removed from V and 1 base from J, the gap between germline ends came to 6 bases. CDR3: CASSYGQSYEQYF. DNA for the CDR3: TGTGCCAGCAGTTACGGTCAGTCCTACGAGCAGTACTTC.

This chain links TRBV18 with TRBJ2-7; TRBD1 is a possible D gene (6 bases). Germline-derived CDR1 and CDR2 are KGHSH and LQKENI. Trimming took off 3 bases at V and 3 bases at J, with 9 bases between the two ends. The CDR3 is made up of 13 amino acids. The CDR3 region has the DNA TGTGCCAGCTCACCGGGACATAACTACGAGCAGTACTTC. Amino acid sequence: CASSPGHNYEQYF.

The chain links TRBV28 to TRBJ2-2, with D possibly matching TRBD2 (6 bases). Trimming pared 7 bases from V and 5 bases from J, leaving 11 bases between. CDR1 MDHEN and CDR2 SYDVKM come from the germline V gene. There are 13 residues in the CDR3. The CDR3 region has the DNA TGTGCCAGCACCCATCGGGGGACCGGGGAGCTGTTTTTT. It encodes CASTHRGTGELFF.

The gene calls are TRBV9 and TRBJ2-7; D is perhaps TRBD2 (5 bases). CDR3 length equals 15 residues. CDR1 and CDR2 (germline): SGDLS, YYNGEE. The germline V and J ends were trimmed by 3 bases and 3 bases, with 16 bases remaining between them. CDR3 residues: CASSANTGNLYEQYF. The CDR3 DNA follows: TGTGCCAGCAGCGCGAACACCGGGAACCTCTACGAGCAGTACTTC.

V usage is TRBV4-1 and J usage is TRBJ2-5; D not certain. Germline lookup yields CDR1 MGHRA and CDR2 YSYEKL. The V and J ends lost 1 base and 5 bases respectively, with 8 bases between them. The CDR3 consists of 13 residues. CDR3 DNA sequence: TGCGCCAGCAGCCAAGGGCACCTCGAGACCCAGTACTTC. Translation gives CASSQGHLETQYF.

This rearrangement joins TRBV6-1 to TRBJ2-4; weak D call: TRBD2 (5 bases). The CDR3 runs to 16 residues. CDR1 is MNHNS, CDR2 SASEGT, per germline. Deletions cut 1 base from V and 2 bases from J, with 12 bases between. As DNA, the CDR3 is TGTGCCAGCAGTGAAGGGTCTGGGGAGTCCAAAAACATTCAGTACTTC. Translated, it gives CASSEGSGESKNIQYF.

The chain has TRBV7-3 and TRBJ2-2, with D maybe TRBD2 (6 bases). The CDR3 covers 13 residues. V lost 6 bases to trimming and J lost 4 bases, with 9 bases between them. Germline V gene lookup returns CDR1 SGHTA and CDR2 FQGTGA. The CDR3 loop is CASRGRGTGELFF. As DNA, the CDR3 is TGTGCCAGCAGAGGGCGGGGCACCGGGGAGCTGTTTTTT.

V is TRBV5-1 and J is TRBJ1-2; D is unclear. From germline, CDR1 is SGHRS and CDR2 YFSETQ. Trimming left V 0 bases short and J 7 bases short, with 19 bases between. This CDR3 region has 16 residues. DNA of the CDR3: TGCGCCAGCAGCTTGGAGGGCAACCTAGCCTCCCCTGGCTACACCTTC. Protein sequence: CASSLEGNLASPGYTF.

This chain connects TRBV6-1 to TRBJ2-2; D unresolved. The germline V and J ends were trimmed by 4 bases and 6 bases, with 12 bases remaining between them. Per the germline V gene, CDR1 is MNHNS and CDR2 is SASEGT. This CDR3 has 14 residues. CDR3 amino acids: CASSAVDGAGELFF. The CDR3 DNA sequence: TGTGCCAGCAGTGCCGTGGACGGCGCCGGGGAGCTGTTTTTT.

The V and J genes are TRBV4-1 and TRBJ1-3; no clear D gene. The V end lost 4 bases, the J end lost 4 bases, and 20 bases lay between the germline ends. CDR1 and CDR2 from the germline V gene are MGHRA and YSYEKL. This CDR3 region has 17 residues. The CDR3 DNA follows: TGCGCCAGCAGCCCCAGGAAGAGTGGAGGGTACGGAAACACCATATATTTT. Protein: CASSPRKSGGYGNTIYF.

The chain combines TRBV28 with TRBJ2-1, with D perhaps matching TRBD1 or TRBD2 (6 bases each). From germline, CDR1 is MDHEN and CDR2 SYDVKM. The CDR3 sequence is 17 residues long. The V and J ends lost 2 bases and 10 bases respectively, with 24 bases between them. CDR3 in DNA: TGTGCCAGCAGTTTAATCGGGGGTCGGGGTGTTGACAGGGAGCAGTTCTTC. Amino acids: CASSLIGGRGVDREQFF.

The chain has TRBV28 and TRBJ1-5, with a tentative D call TRBD1 (5 bases). CDR3 length: 15 amino acids. Trimming removed 7 bases from V and 3 bases from J, with 16 bases in between. CDR1 is MDHEN and CDR2 is SYDVKM in the germline V gene. DNA for the CDR3: TGTGCCAGCAACCCGGTGGGGGGGACCAATCAGCCCCAGCATTTT. This codes for CASNPVGGTNQPQHF.

The chain couples TRBV12-5 to TRBJ1-1; possible D gene TRBD1, 5 bases. Germline CDR1 LGHNT, CDR2 FRNRAP. Trimming removed 0 bases at V and 14 bases at J, with 16 bases between. The CDR3 is made up of 13 amino acids. Here the CDR3 reads CASGLVWWGPRFF. The CDR3 nucleotides are TGTGCTAGTGGTTTGGTTTGGTGGGGCCCGCGGTTCTTT.

In the case of this clone: Other DNA sequences of this sample code for an identical CDR3. The CDR3 here is CASSLGSGTDTQYF. The CDR3, as DNA: TGTGCCAGCAGCTTAGGATCGGGAACAGATACGCAGTATTTT. The chain employs TRBV11-2 and TRBJ2-3; tentative D call: TRBD2 (5 bases). Germline loops: CDR1 SGHAT, CDR2 FQNNGV. Trimming stripped 1 base from V and 3 bases from J, with 8 bases between. The CDR3 loop spans 14 amino acids. Looking up the rest from reference TRBV11-2 and TRBJ2-3 gives the full variable domain: EAGVAQSPRYKIIEKRQSVAFWCNPISGHATLYWYQQILGQGPKLLIQFQNNGVVDDSQLPKDRFSAERLKGVDSTLKIQPAKLEDSAVYLCASSLGSGTDTQYFGPGTRLTVL.

This chain uses TRBV7-6 with TRBJ2-3; D possibly corresponds to TRBD2 (5 bases). There are 18 residues in the CDR3. The V end lost 1 base, the J end lost 0 bases, and 17 bases lay between the germline ends. Germline V lookup: CDR1 SGHVS, CDR2 FNYEAQ. The CDR3 DNA reads as TGTGCCAGCAGCTTAGTGGCCACGGGATTGCTAAGCACAGATACGCAGTATTTT. Encoded protein: CASSLVATGLLSTDTQYF.

The chain carries TRBV28 and TRBJ1-5, with TRBD1 matching over 7 bases. J lost 5 bases, V lost 2 bases, and 6 bases had no gene match. CDR1 is MDHEN and CDR2 is SYDVKM in the germline V gene. This CDR3 region has 15 residues. CDR3 region: CASSLVGGADQPQHF. The CDR3 coding sequence is TGTGCCAGCAGTTTAGTAGGGGGCGCGGATCAGCCCCAGCATTTT.

The J gene is TRBJ1-1, the V gene TRBV6-5; D gene ambiguous. This CDR3 has 14 residues. V lost 2 bases, J lost 1 base, and 8 bases lay in between. Germline V gene lookup returns CDR1 MNHEY and CDR2 SVGAGI. CDR3 coding DNA: TGTGCCAGCAGTTACATATGGGGGAACACTGAAGCTTTCTTT. This gives the protein CASSYIWGNTEAFF.

The chain links TRBV6-6 to TRBJ1-1; 7 bases agree with TRBD1. The CDR3 runs to 14 residues. CDR1 is MNHNY, CDR2 SVGAGI, per germline (reference sequence). J lost 3 bases, V lost 7 bases, and 8 bases had no gene match. CDR3 protein: CASKETGEYTEAFF. Here the CDR3 DNA reads TGTGCCAGCAAAGAAACAGGGGAGTACACTGAAGCTTTCTTT.

This clone has only a few counts. The rearrangement uses TRBV4-2 and TRBJ1-1, with D unclear. From germline, CDR1 is LGHNA and CDR2 YNFKEQ. Trimming took 0 bases from V and 12 from J, leaving 5 bases between them. This CDR3 comprises 10 residues. The CDR3 DNA sequence: TGTGCCAGCAGCCAAGATGTAACTTTCTTT. Translating gives CASSQDVTFF.